The clone carrying this T cell receptor (beta chain) has only a few counts. The antigen is undetermined. The data derive from a study of T cell repertoires in cytomegalovirus infection. About the study: Based on public TCR beta signatures, there were indications of CMV infection and of a matching HLA type. Notes on the study in general: Clonotypes of TCR beta that were HLA-C-restricted and CMV-specific dominated the ex vivo response. The study identified carriers of CMV plus the relevant HLA from cumulative public TCR beta family frequency.

The V gene lost 0 bases and the J gene lost 9 bases, with 7 bases spanning the gap. This CDR3 contains 12 residues. The V gene's germline CDR1 is SGHKS and CDR2 YYEKEE (reference sequence). TCRdb fed the reads into MiXCR, producing one record per CDR3 protein. Of under 350,000 distinct CDR3 sequences in the sample, more than 9% were seen once. The chain couples TRBV5-5 to TRBJ2-1; tentatively, D is TRBD2 (5 bases). This clonotype originated in a human donor in good health (CMV status not recorded). Some clones in this sample may be carry-over from other donors' samples. Sample: PBMCs. The CDR3, as DNA: TGTGCCAGCAGCTTGGTGGCGGGTGAGCAGTTCTTC. As protein: CASSLVAGEQFF.